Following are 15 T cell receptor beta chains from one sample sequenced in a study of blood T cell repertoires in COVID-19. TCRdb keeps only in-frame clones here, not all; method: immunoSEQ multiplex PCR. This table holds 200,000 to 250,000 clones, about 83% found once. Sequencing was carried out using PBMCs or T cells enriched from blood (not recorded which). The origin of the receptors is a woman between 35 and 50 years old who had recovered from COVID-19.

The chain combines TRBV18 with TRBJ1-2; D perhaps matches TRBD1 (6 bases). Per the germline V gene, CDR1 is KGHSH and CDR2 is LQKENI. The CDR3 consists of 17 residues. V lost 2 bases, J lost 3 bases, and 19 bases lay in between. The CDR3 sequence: CASSPVLIVRGDYGYTF. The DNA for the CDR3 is TGTGCCAGCTCACCAGTTCTCATCGTCAGGGGAGACTATGGCTACACCTTC.

Here the CDR3 reads CAWKAGGDSPLHF. As DNA, the CDR3 is TGTGCCTGGAAGGCAGGGGGCGATTCACCCCTCCACTTT. V is TRBV30 and J is TRBJ1-6; 8 positions match TRBD1. V was clipped by 4 bases and J by 8 bases; unmatched bases: 4. Germline V gives CDR1 GTSNPN, CDR2 SVGIG (reference sequence). The CDR3 runs to 13 residues.

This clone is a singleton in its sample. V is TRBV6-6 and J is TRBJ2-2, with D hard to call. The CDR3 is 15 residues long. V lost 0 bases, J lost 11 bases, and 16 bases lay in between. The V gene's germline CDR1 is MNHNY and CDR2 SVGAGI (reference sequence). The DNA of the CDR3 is TGTGCCAGCAGTTACTCGCCAAGTATGGCCTCAGAGCTGTTTTTT. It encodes CASSYSPSMASELFF.

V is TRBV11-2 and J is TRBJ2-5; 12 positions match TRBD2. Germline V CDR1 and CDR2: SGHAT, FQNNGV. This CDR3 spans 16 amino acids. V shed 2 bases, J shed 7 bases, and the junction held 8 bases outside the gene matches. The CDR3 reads CASSLSLAGGPRTQYF. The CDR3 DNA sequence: TGTGCCAGCAGCTTATCACTAGCGGGAGGACCTCGGACCCAGTACTTC.

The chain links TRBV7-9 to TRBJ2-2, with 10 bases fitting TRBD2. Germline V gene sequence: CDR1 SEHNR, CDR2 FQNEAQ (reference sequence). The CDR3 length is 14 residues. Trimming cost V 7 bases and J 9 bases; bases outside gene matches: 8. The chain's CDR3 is CASNQLAGPRELFF. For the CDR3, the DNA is TGTGCCAGCAACCAACTAGCGGGGCCCCGGGAGCTGTTTTTT.

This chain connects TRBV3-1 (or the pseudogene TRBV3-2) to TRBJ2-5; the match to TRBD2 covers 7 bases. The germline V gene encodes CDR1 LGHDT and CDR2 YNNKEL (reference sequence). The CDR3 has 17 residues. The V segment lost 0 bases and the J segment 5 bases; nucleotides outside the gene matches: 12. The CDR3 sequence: CASSQDAGPSGAETQYF. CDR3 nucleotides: TGTGCCAGCAGCCAAGATGCTGGCCCTAGCGGAGCTGAGACCCAGTACTTC.

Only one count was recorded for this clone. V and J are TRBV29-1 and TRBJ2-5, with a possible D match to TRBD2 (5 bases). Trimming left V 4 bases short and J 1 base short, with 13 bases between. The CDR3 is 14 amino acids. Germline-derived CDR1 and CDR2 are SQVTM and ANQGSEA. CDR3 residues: CSVAPADRQETQYF. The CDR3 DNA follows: TGCAGCGTTGCTCCAGCGGACCGCCAAGAGACCCAGTACTTC. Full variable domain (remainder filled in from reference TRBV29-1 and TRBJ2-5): SAVISQKPSRDICQRGTSLTIQCQVDSQVTMMFWYRQQPGQSLTLIATANQGSEATYESGFVIDKFPISRPNLTFSTLTVSNMSPEDSSIYLCSVAPADRQETQYFGPGTRLLVL.

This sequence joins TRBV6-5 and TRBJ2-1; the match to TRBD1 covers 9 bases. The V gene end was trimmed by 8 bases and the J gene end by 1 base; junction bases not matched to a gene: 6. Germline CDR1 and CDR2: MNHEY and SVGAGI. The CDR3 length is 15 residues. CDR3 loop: CASLSDRGSYNEQFF. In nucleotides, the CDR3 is TGTGCCAGCCTCTCGGACAGGGGTTCCTACAATGAGCAGTTCTTC.

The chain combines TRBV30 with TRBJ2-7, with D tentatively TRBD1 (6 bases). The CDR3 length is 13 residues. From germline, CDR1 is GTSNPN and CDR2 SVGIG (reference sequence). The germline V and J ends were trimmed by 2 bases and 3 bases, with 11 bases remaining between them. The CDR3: CAWSKGEGYEQYF. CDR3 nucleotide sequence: TGTGCCTGGAGTAAGGGGGAAGGCTACGAGCAGTACTTC. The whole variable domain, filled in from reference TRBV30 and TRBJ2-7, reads SQTIHQWPATLVQPVGSPLSLECTVEGTSNPNLYWYRQAAGRGLQLLFYSVGIGQISSEVPQNLSASRPQDRQFILSSKKLLLSDSGFYLCAWSKGEGYEQYFGPGTRLTVT.

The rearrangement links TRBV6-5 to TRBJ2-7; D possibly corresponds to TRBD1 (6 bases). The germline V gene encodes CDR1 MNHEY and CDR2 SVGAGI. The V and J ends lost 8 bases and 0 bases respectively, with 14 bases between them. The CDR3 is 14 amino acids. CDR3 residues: CASGRDKSSYEQYF. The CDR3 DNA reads TGTGCCAGCGGCCGGGACAAGAGCTCCTACGAGCAGTACTTC.

This CDR3 is CASSYEIRGTTNEKLFF. DNA of the CDR3: TGTGCCAGCAGTTACGAGATCAGAGGGACAACTAATGAAAAACTGTTTTTT. The rearrangement joins TRBV6-2 or TRBV6-3 to TRBJ1-4; the D is unclear. V shed 2 bases and J shed 0 bases, with 13 bases lying between them. The CDR3 is 17 amino acids. CDR1 and CDR2 from the germline V gene are MNHEY and SVGEGT.

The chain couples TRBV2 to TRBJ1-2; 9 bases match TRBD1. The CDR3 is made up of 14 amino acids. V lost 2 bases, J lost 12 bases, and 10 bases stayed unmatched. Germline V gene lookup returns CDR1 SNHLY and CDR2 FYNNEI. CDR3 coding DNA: TGTGCCAGCAGTGAATCGGGACAGGGCGTGCAGGACACCTTC. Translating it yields CASSESGQGVQDTF.

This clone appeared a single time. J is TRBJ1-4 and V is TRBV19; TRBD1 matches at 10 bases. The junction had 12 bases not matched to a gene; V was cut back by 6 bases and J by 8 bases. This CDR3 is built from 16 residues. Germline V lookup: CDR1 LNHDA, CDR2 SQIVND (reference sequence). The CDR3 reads CASSPRTGGNFEKLFF. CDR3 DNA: TGTGCCAGTAGCCCACGGACAGGGGGTAATTTCGAAAAACTGTTTTTT.

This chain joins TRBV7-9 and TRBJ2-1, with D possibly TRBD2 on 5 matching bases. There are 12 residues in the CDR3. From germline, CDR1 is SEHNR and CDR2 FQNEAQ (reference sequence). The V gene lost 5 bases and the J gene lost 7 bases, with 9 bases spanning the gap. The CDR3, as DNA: TGTGCCAGCAGCGCAGCGGCAAATGAGCAGTTCTTC. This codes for CASSAAANEQFF.

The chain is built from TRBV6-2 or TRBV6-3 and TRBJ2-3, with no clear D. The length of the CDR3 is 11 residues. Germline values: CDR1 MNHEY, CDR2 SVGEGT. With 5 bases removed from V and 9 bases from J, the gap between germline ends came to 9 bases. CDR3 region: CASSRESTQYF. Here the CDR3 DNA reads TGTGCCAGCAGTCGAGAGTCCACGCAGTATTTT.